Following are 26 T cell receptor beta chains from one sample sequenced in a study of T cells in Graves' hyperthyroidism and ophthalmopathy. The TCR beta CDR3 regions underwent amplification using RNA transcripts as the source. During a first-round RT-PCR of the TCR CDR3, the HTBI primer set was used. TCRdb re-analysed the multiplex PCR reads in MiXCR, keeping a single row per CDR3 protein. This table has 340,000 or so distinct CDR3 sequences, roughly 15% appearing once. Material: blood. The source of these receptors is a man aged 25-40 years with Graves' hyperthyroidism.

The gene calls are TRBV6-2 or TRBV6-3 and TRBJ2-3; perhaps TRBD1 as D (6 bases). This CDR3 is 13 amino acids long. Trimming took 6 bases from V and 6 from J, leaving 13 bases between them. Per germline, CDR1 MNHEY and CDR2 SVGEGT. CDR3 sequence (DNA): TGTGCCAGCAGACGGGGACAACTTGATACGCAGTATTTT. Its protein is CASRRGQLDTQYF.

This chain connects TRBV7-9 to TRBJ2-3; tentatively, D is TRBD1 (5 bases). The V end lost 5 bases, the J end lost 7 bases, and 10 bases lay between the germline ends. This CDR3 is 12 amino acids long. CDR1 SEHNR and CDR2 FQNEAQ come from the germline V gene (reference sequence). The CDR3 here is CASSRDRYTQYF. The CDR3 DNA reads as TGTGCCAGCAGCCGCGACAGATATACGCAGTATTTT.

This clonotype was counted at least ten times. The chain couples TRBV7-2 to TRBJ2-3; 14 bases line up with TRBD2. Germline V gives CDR1 SGHTA, CDR2 FQGNSA. This CDR3 is 18 amino acids long. Trimming took 1 base from V and 3 from J; bases not matched to a gene: 6. CDR3 DNA: TGTGCCAGCAGCTTAGTCGGGACTAGCGGGAGAATAACAGATACGCAGTATTTT. Translating gives CASSLVGTSGRITDTQYF.

This clonotype was counted between two and nine times. The genes are TRBV6-1 and TRBJ2-3, with D possibly being TRBD2 (6 bases). Germline V lookup: CDR1 MNHNS, CDR2 SASEGT. The CDR3 length is 14 residues. V dropped 6 bases and J dropped 0 bases, with 10 bases sitting between them. CDR3 sequence (DNA): TGTGCCAGCAGCCGCGGGGCTAGCACAGATACGCAGTATTTT. This gives the protein CASSRGASTDTQYF.

About this clonotype: One end of the junction varies from germline; a read error may be responsible. The CDR3 region is CASSLSVKGLYTEVFF. The CDR3 DNA follows: TGTGCCAGCAGTTTATCGGTGAAGGGGCTGTACACTGAAGTTTTCTTT. The V gene is TRBV28, the J gene TRBJ1-1, with D maybe TRBD1 (5 bases). CDR1 is MDHEN, CDR2 SYDVKM, per germline. This CDR3 has 16 residues.

This clonotype was counted many times. J is TRBJ1-1 and V is TRBV30; D not certain. V lost 2 bases and J 7 bases, leaving 11 bases between the germline ends. Looked up from germline, CDR1 is GTSNPN and CDR2 is SVGIG (reference sequence). CDR3 length: 12 amino acids. The CDR3 is CAWSLRTGEAFF. CDR3 bases: TGTGCCTGGAGTCTCAGGACCGGTGAAGCTTTCTTT.

This clonotype was seen at least ten times. This chain connects TRBV24-1 to TRBJ2-5, with 9 bases lining up with TRBD2. V trimming: 5 bases; J trimming: 2 bases; junction bases outside the gene matches: 8. The germline gives CDR1 KGHDR, CDR2 SFDVKD. The length of the CDR3 is 16 residues. The DNA of the CDR3 is TGTGCCACCAGTGCCCTTAGCGGGAGAGCTCAAGAGACCCAGTACTTC. Protein product: CATSALSGRAQETQYF.

The V and J genes are TRBV13 and TRBJ2-1; TRBD2 is a possible D gene (6 bases). Per the germline V gene, CDR1 is PRHDT and CDR2 is FYEKMQ (reference sequence). CDR3 length equals 12 residues. The V gene lost 11 bases and the J gene lost 7 bases, with 15 bases spanning the gap. The CDR3 is CAGRSGFNEQFF. CDR3 coding DNA: TGTGCCGGCCGGAGCGGGTTTAATGAGCAGTTCTTC.

The chain carries TRBV6-2 or TRBV6-3 and TRBJ2-3; 7 bases map to TRBD1. The CDR3 is 15 amino acids. Germline V gene data show CDR1 as MNHEY and CDR2 as SVGEGT. J gave up 7 bases and V 7 bases, and 14 bases lay outside the gene matches. CDR3 nucleotides: TGTGCCAGCATAGCCGACAGGGTTTTGGAATATACGCAGTATTTT. It encodes CASIADRVLEYTQYF.

This clonotype was seen repeatedly, ten times or more. The chain combines TRBV7-2 with TRBJ2-7; perhaps TRBD2 as D (6 bases). CDR3 length: 15 amino acids. Looked up from germline, CDR1 is SGHTA and CDR2 is FQGNSA. Trimming stripped 7 bases from V and 3 bases from J, with 19 bases between. The CDR3 sequence is CASTLGDSYFYEQYF. Written as DNA, the CDR3 is TGTGCCAGCACCCTAGGGGACTCGTACTTCTACGAGCAGTACTTC.

This clonotype occurred a few times. The chain is built from TRBV10-3 and TRBJ2-1, with D tentatively TRBD2 (6 bases). V shed 10 bases and J shed 6 bases, with 22 bases lying between them. Germline CDR1 reads ENHRY; CDR2 reads SYGVKD. The length of the CDR3 is 15 residues. The CDR3 is CATQIFREWGNEQFF. The CDR3 region has the DNA TGTGCCACCCAAATATTTCGGGAGTGGGGCAATGAGCAGTTCTTC.

This clonotype has a handful of counts. The chain joins TRBV7-8 to TRBJ1-1; D gene uncertain. Germline assignment: CDR1 SGHVS and CDR2 FQNEAQ. The V end was cut by 8 bases, the J end by 6 bases, with 19 bases between. The CDR3 is 14 residues long. CDR3 in DNA: TGTGCCAGCGGCCAGACTTTAGGTATCGCTGAAGCTTTCTTT. Its translation is CASGQTLGIAEAFF.

This clonotype turned up a few times. This sequence joins TRBV14 and TRBJ2-5; tentatively, D is TRBD1 (6 bases). The CDR3 is 14 amino acids. In germline, CDR1 is SGHDN, CDR2 FVKESK. V was pared by 6 bases and J by 4 bases, with 15 bases between. The DNA for the CDR3 is TGTGCCAGCAGGCAGAGCGTCAGGGGAGAGACCCAGTACTTC. Its translation: CASRQSVRGETQYF.

In its sample, this clonotype was seen a few times. The rearrangement links TRBV3-1 to TRBJ1-1; 7 bases fit TRBD1. V gave up 4 bases and J gave up 11 bases; unmatched junction bases: 10. Germline V lookup: CDR1 LGHDT, CDR2 YNNKEL (reference sequence). The CDR3 has 13 amino acids. CDR3 sequence: CASSLRRGQRAFF. The CDR3, as DNA: TGTGCCAGCAGCCTCCGCAGGGGACAGAGGGCTTTCTTT.

This clonotype was counted only a few times. The V call is TRBV7-2, the J call TRBJ1-5, with D tentatively TRBD1 (5 bases). Trimming took 3 bases from V and 4 from J, leaving 13 bases between them. Germline assignment: CDR1 SGHTA and CDR2 FQGNSA. CDR3 length equals 15 residues. The CDR3 DNA reads as TGTGCCAGCAGCTTCTGGGGGGGGGGGAATCAGCCCCAGCATTTT. It specifies CASSFWGGGNQPQHF.

V and J are TRBV2 and TRBJ2-7, with no clear D. CDR3 length: 13 residues. V was cut by 5 bases and J by 3 bases, with 11 bases left in between. Germline V gives CDR1 SNHLY, CDR2 FYNNEI. In DNA, the CDR3 is TGTGCCAGCAGTTACTCCCCCCTCTACGAGCAGTACTTC. Its translation is CASSYSPLYEQYF. Full variable domain (remainder filled in from reference TRBV2 and TRBJ2-7): EPEVTQTPSHQVTQMGQEVILRCVPISNHLYFYWYRQILGQKVEFLVSFYNNEISEKSEIFDDQFSVERPDGSNFTLKIRSTKLEDSAMYFCASSYSPLYEQYFGPGTRLTVT.

In its sample, this clonotype was seen a few times. The chain is built from TRBV28 and TRBJ1-6, with D possibly matching TRBD1 (5 bases). V was trimmed by 6 bases and J by 13 bases, leaving 13 bases between them. The germline gives CDR1 MDHEN, CDR2 SYDVKM. The CDR3 covers 12 residues. In nucleotides, the CDR3 is TGTGCCAGCAGCCCGGGACCGCGGCCCCTCCACTTT. It codes for CASSPGPRPLHF.

This clonotype was picked up many times. The chain has TRBV12-3 or TRBV12-4 and TRBJ2-6; no clear D. V lost 5 bases, J lost 5 bases, and 10 bases lay in between. The CDR3 runs 14 residues. The chain's CDR3 is CASSPAGRANVLTF. For the CDR3, the DNA is TGTGCCAGCAGTCCCGCCGGTCGGGCCAACGTCCTGACTTTC.

A few counts support this clonotype. The rearrangement joins TRBV7-8 to TRBJ2-3, with 7 bases that match TRBD2. The CDR3 totals 16 residues. Germline-derived CDR1 and CDR2 are SGHVS and FQNEAQ. V lost 4 bases, J lost 1 base, and 8 bases stayed unmatched. In DNA form, the CDR3 reads TGTGCCAGCAGCTCCCTCCTGCTAGCGGGCACAGATACGCAGTATTTT. As protein: CASSSLLLAGTDTQYF.

This clonotype has only a few counts. The chain carries TRBV5-1 and TRBJ2-1, with a weak D call TRBD2 (6 bases). CDR1 SGHRS and CDR2 YFSETQ come from the germline V gene. CDR3 length equals 15 residues. The ends were cut back, 0 bases at V and 5 bases at J, with 12 bases in the middle. The CDR3 coding sequence is TGCGCCAGCAGCTTGGTTGTTAGCGGAAACAATGAGCAGTTCTTC. This encodes CASSLVVSGNNEQFF. Using reference TRBV5-1 and TRBJ2-1 for the parts outside the CDR3, the full variable domain is KAGVTQTPRYLIKTRGQQVTLSCSPISGHRSVSWYQQTPGQGLQFLFEYFSETQRNKGNFPGRFSGRQFSNSRSEMNVSTLELGDSALYLCASSLVVSGNNEQFFGPGTRLTVL.

The CDR3 is CASSEGSTAQYF. CDR3 sequence (DNA): TGTGCCAGCAGCGAAGGGTCTACAGCGCAGTACTTC. This sequence joins TRBV7-9 and TRBJ2-7, with unresolved D. The CDR3 totals 12 residues. V was trimmed by 5 bases and J by 9 bases, leaving 14 bases between them. Germline lookup yields CDR1 SEHNR and CDR2 FQNEAQ (reference sequence).

This clonotype was observed at least ten times. This chain connects TRBV28 to TRBJ2-7; D is perhaps TRBD1 (6 bases). This CDR3 comprises 14 residues. Trimming took 2 bases from V and 3 from J, leaving 11 bases between them. Looked up from germline, CDR1 is MDHEN and CDR2 is SYDVKM. CDR3 amino acids: CASSLEGHLYEQYF. The CDR3 nucleotides are TGTGCCAGCAGTTTAGAGGGACACCTCTACGAGCAGTACTTC. The variable domain in full, completed from reference TRBV28 and TRBJ2-7, reads DVKVTQSSRYLVKRTGEKVFLECVQDMDHENMFWYRQDPGLGLRLIYFSYDVKMKEKGDIPEGYSVSREKKERFSLILESASTNQTSMYLCASSLEGHLYEQYFGPGTRLTVT.

Ten or more counts support this clonotype. The V and J genes are TRBV5-1 and TRBJ2-5, with D perhaps TRBD1 or TRBD2 (5 bases each). Germline CDR1 SGHRS, CDR2 YFSETQ. The V and J ends lost 2 bases and 4 bases respectively, with 12 bases between them. The CDR3 is 14 amino acids. The CDR3 region is CASSFSDSRETQYF. CDR3 nucleotide sequence: TGCGCCAGCAGCTTTAGCGACAGCCGAGAGACCCAGTACTTC. Complete variable domain (other parts from reference TRBV5-1 and TRBJ2-5): KAGVTQTPRYLIKTRGQQVTLSCSPISGHRSVSWYQQTPGQGLQFLFEYFSETQRNKGNFPGRFSGRQFSNSRSEMNVSTLELGDSALYLCASSFSDSRETQYFGPGTRLLVL.

This clonotype was observed a handful of times. The chain couples TRBV6-1 to TRBJ2-3; D is perhaps TRBD2 (6 bases). Germline values: CDR1 MNHNS, CDR2 SASEGT. The V end lost 6 bases, the J end lost 2 bases, and 15 bases lay between the germline ends. This CDR3 region has 15 residues. This chain's CDR3 is CASSFNGGLTDTQYF. CDR3 coding DNA: TGTGCCAGCAGCTTTAACGGGGGACTCACAGATACGCAGTATTTT.

This clonotype has a count of ten or more. The V and J genes are TRBV13 and TRBJ2-1; the D is unclear. Germline loops: CDR1 PRHDT, CDR2 FYEKMQ (reference sequence). The V and J ends lost 0 bases and 6 bases respectively, with 12 bases between them. CDR3 size: 15 residues. The CDR3 DNA is TGTGCCAGCAGCTTAGGCTTCCAACTCCTCAATGAGCAGTTCTTC. It codes for CASSLGFQLLNEQFF.

This clonotype was picked up many times. The CDR3 region is CASSRRGTQYF. In DNA, the CDR3 is TGTGCCAGCAGCCGCCGGGGGACCCAGTACTTC. This chain uses TRBV6-1 with TRBJ2-5, with a weak D call TRBD2 (5 bases). With 6 bases removed from V and 7 bases from J, the gap between germline ends came to 9 bases. CDR1 MNHNS and CDR2 SASEGT come from the germline V gene. CDR3 length equals 11 residues.